This T cell receptor (beta chain) was recorded in a study of regulatory T cells in long-lasting Graves disease. Study details: The term persistent Graves' disease signified upward of 5 years on antithyroid drugs with positive TSH receptor antibodies.

Trimming took 2 bases from V and 4 from J, leaving 11 bases between them. The V gene's germline CDR1 is MNHEY and CDR2 SMNVEV (reference sequence). This CDR3 contains 14 residues. Construction of the TCR beta libraries employed iRepertoire HTBI primers in conjunction with Arm-PCR of CDR3 regions. A single record per CDR3 protein comes from TCRdb applying MiXCR to the multiplex PCR reads. The sample has 300,000 to 500,000 distinct CDR3 sequences; around 21% are singletons. The time point denotes: persistent/refractory GD, antithyroid drugs over 5 years with positive TRAb. PBMCs provided the RNA from which the TCR library was made.

The rearrangement joins TRBV27 to TRBJ1-1; D is undetermined. Sequencing used peripheral blood mononuclear cells (PBMCs), obtained when the disease was refractory, from a patient treated with antithyroid drugs. This sequence originates from a female donor with Graves disease. CDR3 bases: TGTGCCAGCAGTTTAACAGCCCGAGGCACTGAAGCTTTCTTT. Translated, it gives CASSLTARGTEAFF.